This TCR beta chain emerged from a study of blood T cell repertoires in COVID-19. Study-level information: Sites across the United States, Italy and Spain contributed samples from acute and convalescent COVID-19.

The study drew participants aged about 18 to 89 years from under 30 US areas. Clinical history as reported by participants underpinned cohort assignment. Within 2 weeks of study entry, exposed participants had contacted a PCR-confirmed or clinician-diagnosed COVID-19 case. Sequencing used immunoSEQ multiplex PCR; TCRdb keeps in-frame clones, though not all of them. In the table there are 190,000 or so clones, 86% of which are singletons. This clone was found once. Trimming shortened V by 1 base and J by 7 bases, and 6 bases separated the two germline ends. The CDR3 contains 12 residues. Germline V gene lookup returns CDR1 LGHDT and CDR2 YNNKEL (reference sequence).

The material sequenced was PBMCs or T cells enriched from blood (not recorded which). The source is a woman in her thirties who had been exposed to COVID-19. The chain employs TRBV3-1 (or the pseudogene TRBV3-2) and TRBJ2-3, with no clear D. CDR3 DNA: TGTGCCAGCAGCCAAGGTTCCTATACGCAGTATTTT. It translates to CASSQGSYTQYF.